A single sample is the source of the 22 T cell receptor beta chains below, sequenced in a study of shared clonotypes between healthy human individuals. Sequencing was performed with immunoSEQ multiplex PCR; in TCRdb, only in-frame clones are kept and a portion is missing. The table records over 2 million clones, under 95% of them present only once. Specimen: naive CD4+ T cells from PBMCs. Subset in this sample: CD45RA+ positively selected. All receptors derive from a man aged 18-30 years in good health. Some clones in this sample may be carry-over from other donors' samples.

The CDR3: CASSSPTGPLSYEQYF. DNA for the CDR3: TGCGCCAGCAGCTCACCGACAGGGCCCCTCTCCTACGAGCAGTACTTC. This chain links TRBV5-1 with TRBJ2-7; 7 bases are a match to TRBD1. J gave up 0 bases and V 3 bases, and 9 bases lay outside the gene matches. This CDR3 is built from 16 residues. Germline V gene data show CDR1 as SGHRS and CDR2 as YFSETQ.

This clone turned up a few times. The chain uses TRBV7-9 and TRBJ1-1, with TRBD1 matching 9 bases. The CDR3 extends over 14 amino acids. CDR1 SEHNR and CDR2 FQNEAQ come from the germline V gene (reference sequence). Trimming took 5 bases from V and 5 from J; bases not matched to a gene: 6. CDR3 nucleotide sequence: TGTGCCAGCAGCCTCCGGGACAGGGTAACTGAAGCTTTCTTT. Translation gives CASSLRDRVTEAFF.

This clone was seen more than once but under ten times. The chain employs TRBV6-5 and TRBJ1-5; D is uncertain. Germline V gene data show CDR1 as MNHEY and CDR2 as SVGAGI. The ends were cut back, 2 bases at V and 9 bases at J, with 14 bases in the middle. CDR3 length: 14 residues. CDR3: CASSYTINGRPQHF. DNA for the CDR3: TGTGCCAGCAGTTACACAATTAACGGACGGCCCCAGCATTTT.

This rearrangement joins TRBV9 to TRBJ2-2; 7 nucleotides align to TRBD1. The V gene end was trimmed by 4 bases and the J gene end by 1 base; junction bases not matched to a gene: 4. The CDR3 totals 15 residues. Germline V gives CDR1 SGDLS, CDR2 YYNGEE. CDR3 residues: CASSRTGQNTGELFF. The CDR3 coding sequence is TGTGCCAGCAGCCGGACAGGACAGAACACCGGGGAGCTGTTTTTT.

For this clone: In the same sample, other DNA sequences code for this CDR3. The rearrangement joins TRBV5-1 to TRBJ2-5; D is uncertain. Per germline, CDR1 SGHRS and CDR2 YFSETQ. The CDR3 totals 13 residues. Trimming removed 2 bases from V and 4 bases from J, with 9 bases in between. CDR3 nucleotide sequence: TGCGCCAGCAGCTTAGGTCAAGTAGAGACCCAGTACTTC. It translates to CASSLGQVETQYF.

The chain couples TRBV5-4 to TRBJ2-3; D tentatively fits TRBD1 or TRBD2 (5 bases each). CDR3 length: 13 amino acids. V dropped 1 base and J dropped 9 bases, with 12 bases sitting between them. Germline V gene data show CDR1 as SGHNT and CDR2 as YYREEE (reference sequence). The DNA for the CDR3 is TGTGCCAGCAGCTTGTATGGGGGAAGAACGCAGTATTTT. Encoded protein: CASSLYGGRTQYF.

This clone was seen only a few times. The same CDR3 arises from other DNA sequences in this sample as well. This chain links TRBV29-1 with TRBJ1-5, with 11 positions matching TRBD1. CDR1 and CDR2 from the germline V gene are SQVTM and ANQGSEA. The ends lost 6 bases at V and 5 bases at J; junction bases unmatched: 3. The CDR3 totals 13 residues. CDR3 loop: CSVGQGADQPQHF. Here the CDR3 DNA reads TGCAGCGTAGGACAGGGGGCCGATCAGCCCCAGCATTTT.

The chain links TRBV28 to TRBJ2-1; 7 positions agree with TRBD2. CDR3 length: 16 amino acids. The ends lost 5 bases at V and 7 bases at J; junction bases unmatched: 14. Germline V gene lookup returns CDR1 MDHEN and CDR2 SYDVKM. The CDR3 DNA reads TGTGCCAGCAGTCCCGGGCGGGGAGGGAGCATTAATGAGCAGTTCTTC. It translates to CASSPGRGGSINEQFF.

The rearrangement joins TRBV2 to TRBJ2-4; 12 positions agree with TRBD2. After removal of 4 bases from V and 2 bases from J, the junction contained 12 bases not matched to a gene. Per the germline V gene, CDR1 is SNHLY and CDR2 is FYNNEI. The CDR3 loop spans 19 amino acids. CDR3 coding DNA: TGTGCCAGCAGTGCGGTTTCTAGCGGGAGGGCCAGGACCAAAAACATTCAGTACTTC. It specifies CASSAVSSGRARTKNIQYF.

The genes are TRBV9 and TRBJ2-6; D not resolved. The CDR3 runs 17 residues. V shed 4 bases and J shed 0 bases, with 14 bases lying between them. Per germline, CDR1 SGDLS and CDR2 YYNGEE. Here the CDR3 DNA reads TGTGCCAGCAGCCCGGCCGGGCCCCACTCTGGGGCCAACGTCCTGACTTTC. It is translated as CASSPAGPHSGANVLTF. Combining the CDR3 with reference TRBV9 and TRBJ2-6 gives the whole variable domain DSGVTQTPKHLITATGQRVTLRCSPRSGDLSVYWYQQSLDQGLQFLIQYYNGEERAKGNILERFSAQQFPDLHSELNLSSLELGDSALYFCASSPAGPHSGANVLTFGAGSRLTVL.

The rearrangement uses TRBV4-2 and TRBJ1-4; D is uncertain. The CDR3 runs to 14 residues. Per germline, CDR1 LGHNA and CDR2 YNFKEQ. V shed 4 bases and J shed 3 bases, with 9 bases lying between them. The CDR3 protein is CASSLSRSNEKLFF. The CDR3 DNA follows: TGTGCCAGCAGCCTCTCTAGATCTAATGAAAAACTGTTTTTT.

The chain employs TRBV19 and TRBJ2-7; possible D gene TRBD1, 6 bases. V was trimmed by 9 bases and J by 7 bases, leaving 28 bases between them. CDR3 length equals 16 residues. Per the germline V gene, CDR1 is LNHDA and CDR2 is SQIVND (reference sequence). Here the CDR3 reads CASKPVGDTKAGEQYF. In DNA, the CDR3 is TGTGCCAGCAAACCTGTGGGGGACACGAAGGCAGGGGAGCAGTACTTC.

Concerning this clone: Other DNA sequences in this sample translate to the same CDR3. V usage is TRBV28 and J usage is TRBJ2-5, with D perhaps being TRBD1 or TRBD2 (6 bases each). The germline gives CDR1 MDHEN, CDR2 SYDVKM. The CDR3 contains 13 residues. Trimming shortened V by 6 bases and J by 5 bases, and 13 bases separated the two germline ends. The CDR3 DNA is TGTGCCAGCAGGGAAACAGGGAGGGAGACCCAGTACTTC. It specifies CASRETGRETQYF.

This clone appeared once. The genes are TRBV28 and TRBJ1-5; TRBD1 aligns across 8 bases. V gave up 3 bases and J gave up 5 bases; unmatched junction bases: 6. The CDR3 has 15 amino acids. Germline lookup yields CDR1 MDHEN and CDR2 SYDVKM. CDR3 sequence: CASSLRTGQDQPQHF. CDR3 DNA sequence: TGTGCCAGCAGTTTGCGGACAGGGCAGGATCAGCCCCAGCATTTT.

V usage is TRBV27 and J usage is TRBJ2-3; no definite D call. The length of the CDR3 is 13 residues. V was shortened by 2 bases and J by 12 bases, with 15 bases between the two germline ends. CDR1 and CDR2 (germline): MNHEY, SMNVEV (reference sequence). Here the CDR3 reads CASSLRQPMGQYF. As DNA, the CDR3 is TGTGCCAGCAGTTTAAGGCAACCGATGGGCCAGTATTTT.

This rearrangement joins TRBV5-1 to TRBJ1-1, with D uncertain. Germline assignment: CDR1 SGHRS and CDR2 YFSETQ. The V gene lost 1 base and the J gene lost 4 bases, with 11 bases spanning the gap. CDR3 size: 14 residues. This CDR3 reads CASSLYGVTTEAFF. CDR3 DNA sequence: TGCGCCAGCAGCTTGTACGGGGTTACCACTGAAGCTTTCTTT.

The genes are TRBV28 and TRBJ2-2; D possibly corresponds to TRBD1 (5 bases). Germline V CDR1 and CDR2: MDHEN, SYDVKM. The V and J ends lost 3 bases and 5 bases respectively, with 13 bases between them. The CDR3 has 15 amino acids. CDR3 in amino acids: CASSFSQGRTGELFF. The CDR3 region has the DNA TGTGCCAGCAGTTTTTCGCAGGGTCGAACCGGGGAGCTGTTTTTT.

J is TRBJ1-5 and V is TRBV30, with D maybe TRBD1 (6 bases). The length of the CDR3 is 13 residues. The germline gives CDR1 GTSNPN, CDR2 SVGIG (reference sequence). V gave up 5 bases and J gave up 5 bases, with 13 bases separating them. The CDR3 spells CAWAQGSHQPQHF. CDR3 sequence (DNA): TGTGCCTGGGCGCAGGGGAGCCATCAGCCCCAGCATTTT.

The chain joins TRBV18 to TRBJ2-1; D is unclear. Germline V gives CDR1 KGHSH, CDR2 LQKENI. V lost 8 bases to trimming and J lost 2 bases, with 13 bases between them. The CDR3 runs 14 residues. The CDR3 here is CASLERATYNEQFF. The CDR3 DNA reads as TGTGCCAGCCTCGAACGGGCGACCTACAATGAGCAGTTCTTC.

The J gene is TRBJ2-2, the V gene TRBV12-5; no clear D. Germline CDR1 LGHNT, CDR2 FRNRAP. The CDR3 contains 13 residues. The germline V and J ends were trimmed by 6 bases and 9 bases, with 14 bases remaining between them. The CDR3 sequence: CASGQTLARELFF. CDR3 coding DNA: TGTGCTAGTGGCCAGACCCTGGCCAGGGAGCTGTTTTTT.

The V and J genes are TRBV6-6 and TRBJ2-1; D remains ambiguous. Germline V gives CDR1 MNHNY, CDR2 SVGAGI (reference sequence). Trimming removed 2 bases at V and 6 bases at J, with 5 bases between. This CDR3 has 12 residues. CDR3 sequence reads: CASSYQFNEQFF. The CDR3, as DNA: TGTGCCAGCAGTTACCAGTTCAATGAGCAGTTCTTC.

This clone appeared once. The J gene is TRBJ2-5, the V gene TRBV5-1; 7 positions match TRBD1. Trimming removed 4 bases from V and 9 bases from J; junction bases left unmatched: 12. Germline V gene data show CDR1 as SGHRS and CDR2 as YFSETQ. The CDR3 sequence is 14 residues long. The CDR3 region has the DNA TGCGCCAGCAGCGCGAGGACAGGAGACACGGCCCAGTACTTC. Translated, it gives CASSARTGDTAQYF.